The table lists the clone carrying this T cell receptor beta chain with a count of one. The length of the CDR3 is 12 residues. The germline gives CDR1 MNHEY, CDR2 SVGAGI. Trimming pared 6 bases from V and 6 bases from J, leaving 9 bases between. Sequenced by immunoSEQ multiplex PCR; TCRdb stores in-frame clones only, minus some. The repertoire has fewer than 250,000 clones, 88% of them found once; the top ten carry roughly 15%. The data are from a study of blood T cell repertoires in COVID-19. Sequences were obtained from PBMCs or T cells enriched from blood (not recorded which). The J gene is TRBJ2-1, the V gene TRBV6-5; D is undetermined. The TCR sequence derives from a woman aged 50 to 65 with acute COVID-19. CDR3 loop: CASRLGFNEQFF. The CDR3 region has the DNA TGTGCCAGCAGGCTAGGTTTCAATGAGCAGTTCTTC.